The 13 T cell receptor beta chains in this list originate from one sample, sequenced in a study of cytomegalovirus exposure and HLA in healthy donors. Primers for the PCR totalled 60 Vbeta and 13 Jbeta. The assay was immunoSEQ multiplex PCR, and TCRdb's table has in-frame clones only and misses some. Of about 110,000 clones listed, 75% are singletons. The sequenced sample was PBMCs. The receptors were gathered from a male donor in good health and CMV-seropositive.

The chain recombines TRBV7-2 with TRBJ2-7, with 7 bases matching TRBD2. Germline V lookup: CDR1 SGHTA, CDR2 FQGNSA. CDR3 length: 14 amino acids. V was clipped by 3 bases and J by 4 bases; unmatched bases: 6. As DNA, the CDR3 is TGTGCCAGCAGCTTTGGGCGGGAGAGGTACGAGCAGTACTTC. Translated, it gives CASSFGRERYEQYF.

V gene TRBV2 combines with J gene TRBJ2-1; 9 bases fit TRBD2. With 6 bases clipped from V and 8 bases from J, the junction kept 14 bases outside the gene matches. The CDR3 has 16 residues. Per germline, CDR1 SNHLY and CDR2 FYNNEI. The CDR3 DNA sequence: TGTGCCAGCAGCCCACGGGGTCTAGCGGGGAGGGATGAGCAGTTCTTC. Encoded protein: CASSPRGLAGRDEQFF.

The rearrangement links TRBV19 to TRBJ2-3; D ambiguous. Trimming took off 4 bases at V and 0 bases at J, with 8 bases between the two ends. The CDR3 is 14 residues long. Germline V CDR1 and CDR2: LNHDA, SQIVND (reference sequence). The CDR3 DNA reads as TGTGCCAGTAGTAAGTGGAGTAGCACAGATACGCAGTATTTT. Translated: CASSKWSSTDTQYF. Based on the CDR3 plus reference TRBV19 and TRBJ2-3, the full variable domain is DGGITQSPKYLFRKEGQNVTLSCEQNLNHDAMYWYRQDPGQGLRLIYYSQIVNDFQKGDIAEGYSVSREKKESFPLTVTSAQKNPTAFYLCASSKWSSTDTQYFGPGTRLTVL.

The rearrangement uses TRBV9 and TRBJ2-1, with a weak D call TRBD2 (6 bases). Germline-derived CDR1 and CDR2 are SGDLS and YYNGEE. V dropped 0 bases and J dropped 4 bases, with 11 bases sitting between them. The CDR3 consists of 15 residues. CDR3 DNA sequence: TGTGCCAGCAGCGTAGAGGGAGGAGGGTACAATGAGCAGTTCTTC. Translated, it gives CASSVEGGGYNEQFF.

This clone was detected a few times. The V gene is TRBV9, the J gene TRBJ2-1; no definite D call. CDR1 is SGDLS and CDR2 is YYNGEE in the germline V gene. V was shortened by 3 bases and J by 3 bases, with 7 bases between the two germline ends. This CDR3 is 13 amino acids long. The CDR3 DNA follows: TGTGCCAGCAGCGGTTTCAACTACAATGAGCAGTTCTTC. Amino acids: CASSGFNYNEQFF.

This clone occurred a few times. The chain is built from TRBV20-1 and TRBJ2-5; 10 positions match TRBD1. Germline V gene sequence: CDR1 DFQATT, CDR2 SNEGSKA (reference sequence). The CDR3 totals 11 residues. CDR3 sequence: CGTGESETQYF. The DNA for the CDR3 is TGCGGGACAGGGGAGTCAGAGACCCAGTACTTC.

V and J are TRBV6-5 and TRBJ2-1, with 10 bases aligning to TRBD2. V lost 5 bases and J lost 7; bases outside the gene matches: 5. The germline V gene encodes CDR1 MNHEY and CDR2 SVGAGI. The length of the CDR3 is 14 residues. In nucleotides, the CDR3 is TGTGCCAGCAGTCGCGGGACTAGCGAGAATGAGCAGTTCTTC. This encodes CASSRGTSENEQFF.

The chain combines TRBV19 with TRBJ1-5; no reliable D call. CDR1 and CDR2 from the germline V gene are LNHDA and SQIVND (reference sequence). Trimming removed 6 bases from V and 4 bases from J, with 10 bases in between. CDR3 size: 13 residues. The CDR3 spells CASRPRGNQPQHF. The CDR3 bases are TGTGCCAGTAGACCTCGGGGAAATCAGCCCCAGCATTTT.

This sequence joins TRBV5-1 and TRBJ2-1; D ambiguous. Germline V gene sequence: CDR1 SGHRS, CDR2 YFSETQ. The CDR3 is 11 residues long. V gave up 5 bases and J gave up 6 bases, with 6 bases separating them. CDR3 residues: CASSVSNEQFF. DNA for the CDR3: TGCGCCAGCAGTGTCTCCAATGAGCAGTTCTTC.

The chain joins TRBV6-5 to TRBJ1-5, with D unclear. V was trimmed by 0 bases and J by 0 bases, leaving 6 bases between them. There are 15 residues in the CDR3. The germline CDR1 and CDR2 sequences are MNHEY and SVGAGI. CDR3 DNA: TGTGCCAGCAGTTACTCCGGGAATAGCAATCAGCCCCAGCATTTT. It is translated as CASSYSGNSNQPQHF.

The gene calls are TRBV5-1 and TRBJ1-2; 9 bases are shared with TRBD1. V was pared by 0 bases and J by 2 bases, with 8 bases of the junction left unmatched. The CDR3 totals 17 residues. Germline CDR1 SGHRS, CDR2 YFSETQ. The CDR3 region has the DNA TGCGCCAGCAGCTTGGCAGAGGGACAGGGAAGAAACTATGGCTACACCTTC. Translating gives CASSLAEGQGRNYGYTF.

The J gene is TRBJ2-3, the V gene TRBV20-1, with D perhaps TRBD2 (5 bases). V dropped 6 bases and J dropped 4 bases, with 8 bases sitting between them. The CDR3 spans 11 residues. Germline CDR1 DFQATT, CDR2 SNEGSKA (reference sequence). The CDR3 here is CSARLPDTQYF. The CDR3 DNA is TGCAGTGCGAGACTACCAGATACGCAGTATTTT.

This chain connects TRBV28 to TRBJ2-2; maybe TRBD1 (6 bases). Looked up from germline, CDR1 is MDHEN and CDR2 is SYDVKM. With 9 bases removed from V and 6 bases from J, the gap between germline ends came to 17 bases. The CDR3 sequence is 14 residues long. As DNA, the CDR3 is TGTGCCAGTCTTCAGGCGGCAGGGGCCGGGGAGCTGTTTTTT. Residues: CASLQAAGAGELFF.